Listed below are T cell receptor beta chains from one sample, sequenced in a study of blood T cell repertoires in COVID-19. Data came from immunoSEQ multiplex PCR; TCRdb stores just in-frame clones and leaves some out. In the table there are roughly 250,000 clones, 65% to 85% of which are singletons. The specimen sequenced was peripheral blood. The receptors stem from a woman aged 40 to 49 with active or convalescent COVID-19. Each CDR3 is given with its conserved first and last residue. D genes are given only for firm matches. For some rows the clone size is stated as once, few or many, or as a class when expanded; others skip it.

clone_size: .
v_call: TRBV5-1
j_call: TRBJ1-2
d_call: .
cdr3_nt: TGCGCCAGCAGCTTGGAGCTCGAAGGGTCGGGAACCTTC
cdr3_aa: CASSLELEGSGTF

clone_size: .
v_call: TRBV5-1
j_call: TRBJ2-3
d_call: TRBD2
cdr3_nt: TGCGCCAGCAGCTTGGTGGCGGGGGGCGCAGATACGCAGTATTTT
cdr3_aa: CASSLVAGGADTQYF

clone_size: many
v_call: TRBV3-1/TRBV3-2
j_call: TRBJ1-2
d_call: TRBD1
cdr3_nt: TGTGCCAGCAGCCGGCTGGGACAGGGGCAGGATGGCTACACCTTC
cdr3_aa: CASSRLGQGQDGYTF

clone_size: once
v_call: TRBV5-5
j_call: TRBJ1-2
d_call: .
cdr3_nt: TGTGCCAGCAGCTTACCAGACTATGGCTACACCTTC
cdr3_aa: CASSLPDYGYTF

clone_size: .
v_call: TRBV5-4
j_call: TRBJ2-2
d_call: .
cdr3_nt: TGTGCCAGCAGCTTGTTTTTAGCGAACACCGGGGAGCTGTTTTTT
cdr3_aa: CASSLFLANTGELFF

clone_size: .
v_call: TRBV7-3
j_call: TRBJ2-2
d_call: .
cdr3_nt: TGTGCCAGCAGCTTAGGCCAGGGGAACACCGGGGAGCTGTTTTTT
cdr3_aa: CASSLGQGNTGELFF

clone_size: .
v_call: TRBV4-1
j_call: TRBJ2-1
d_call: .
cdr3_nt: TGCGCCAGCAGCCAAGTCGCGAGCCTCAATGAGCAGTTCTTC
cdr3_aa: CASSQVASLNEQFF

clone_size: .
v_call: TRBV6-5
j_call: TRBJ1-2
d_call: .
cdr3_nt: TGTGCCAGCCGAAAGACTGCAGCTAACTATGGCTACACCTTC
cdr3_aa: CASRKTAANYGYTF

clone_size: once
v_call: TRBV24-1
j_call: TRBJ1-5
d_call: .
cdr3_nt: TGTGCCACCCAGTGGGGTCAGGGGCTAGGTCAGCCCCAGCATTTT
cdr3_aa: CATQWGQGLGQPQHF

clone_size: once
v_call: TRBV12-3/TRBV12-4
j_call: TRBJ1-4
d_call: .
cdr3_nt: TGTGCCAGCCTGCGGGACCTTAATGAAAAACTGTTTTTT
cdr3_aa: CASLRDLNEKLFF

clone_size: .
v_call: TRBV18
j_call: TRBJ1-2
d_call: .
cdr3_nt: TGTGCCAGCTCAGCGTACAGGGAAGGCTACACCTTC
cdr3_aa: CASSAYREGYTF